This T cell receptor beta chain originates from a study of shared clonotypes between healthy human individuals. TCRdb's table, derived via immunoSEQ multiplex PCR, lists solely in-frame clones and lacks some. There are about 1.1 million clones in the sample; approximately 75% occur only once, and 0.89% lies in the top ten. Overall study findings and caveats: Among the subsets, naive ones generally showed larger estimated richness than memory ones.

V was shortened by 1 base and J by 5 bases, with 15 bases between the two germline ends. This CDR3 has 15 residues. CDR1 is SGHRS, CDR2 YFSETQ, per germline. A note on this clone: Its antigen remains unknown.

This clonotype was obtained from a man aged 18-30 years in good health. Some clones in this sample may be carry-over from other donors' samples. Sequenced material: memory CD4+ T cells from PBMCs. The subset denotes: CD45RA-negative fraction. This chain uses TRBV5-1 with TRBJ1-2; D call uncertain. CDR3: CASSLSGDTGYGYTF. The CDR3 DNA follows: TGCGCCAGCAGCTTGTCCGGAGACACGGGGTATGGCTACACCTTC.